The rows below give T cell receptor beta chains drawn from one sample of a study of blood T cell repertoires in COVID-19. The data were produced by immunoSEQ multiplex PCR, yet TCRdb's version contains in-frame clones alone and is incomplete. The sample has around 280,000 clones, about 90% seen once. The source material was peripheral blood. These receptors were collected from a woman aged 45-60 years who had recovered from COVID-19. Each CDR3 is given with its conserved first and last residue. The D gene is left open where the match is weak. The size entry is marked missing in some rows and otherwise reads once, few, many or a size class.

j_call d_call clone_size cdr3_length v_call cdr3_aa cdr3_nt
TRBJ2-7 - - 14 TRBV6-5 CASMRSGLYYEQYF TGTGCCAGCATGAGGTCAGGACTTTACTACGAGCAGTACTTC
TRBJ2-5 TRBD1 - 16 TRBV14 CASSPGVQGAGETQYF TGTGCCAGCAGCCCCGGCGTCCAGGGGGCGGGGGAGACCCAGTACTTC
TRBJ1-6 TRBD1 - 15 TRBV6-1 CASSQGQGMSSPLHF TGTGCCAGCAGTCAGGGACAGGGGATGAGTTCACCCCTCCACTTT
TRBJ2-7 TRBD1 - 16 TRBV7-8 CASSLRQGARTHEQYF TGTGCCAGCAGCCTCCGACAGGGGGCGCGGACTCACGAGCAGTACTTC
TRBJ2-5 TRBD2 - 17 TRBV2 CASRGGLAGGYTETQYF TGTGCCAGCAGAGGAGGACTAGCGGGGGGGTATACAGAGACCCAGTACTTC
TRBJ2-7 TRBD2 - 13 TRBV6-5 CASRRAGGHEQYF TGTGCCAGCAGGCGAGCGGGAGGCCACGAGCAGTACTTC
TRBJ1-1 - - 14 TRBV11-2 CASSFLGQYTEAFF TGTGCCAGCAGCTTCCTCGGACAGTACACTGAAGCTTTCTTT
TRBJ2-1 TRBD1 few 12 TRBV2 CASSETGGEQFF TGTGCCAGCAGTGAAACAGGGGGTGAGCAGTTCTTC
TRBJ1-1 TRBD1 once 16 TRBV27 CASSSRWTGANTEAFF TGTGCCAGCAGTTCTAGGTGGACAGGAGCAAACACTGAAGCTTTCTTT
TRBJ2-7 TRBD2 - 15 TRBV7-9 CASSLFPAGAYEQYF TGTGCCAGCAGCTTGTTTCCGGCGGGGGCCTACGAGCAGTACTTC
TRBJ2-5 - - 15 TRBV27 CASSLSAGYQETQYF TGTGCCAGCAGTTTATCGGCAGGGTACCAAGAGACCCAGTACTTC
TRBJ2-5 - - 14 TRBV28 CASSLSREQETQYF TGTGCCAGCAGTTTAAGCAGGGAACAAGAGACCCAGTACTTC
TRBJ2-5 - - 14 TRBV7-2 CASSPTIAEETQYF TGTGCCAGCAGCCCCACCATAGCGGAAGAGACCCAGTACTTC
TRBJ2-7 - - 15 TRBV30 CAWSVPRRGSYEQYF TGTGCCTGGAGTGTACCGCGGCGGGGCTCCTACGAGCAGTACTTC
TRBJ1-2 TRBD1 once 17 TRBV10-1 CASSGACGRGREYGYTF TGCGCCAGCAGTGGGGCGTGTGGCAGGGGGCGGGAATATGGCTACACCTTC
TRBJ2-5 - - 15 TRBV19 CASSIAWDWQETQYF TGTGCCAGTAGTATCGCCTGGGACTGGCAAGAGACCCAGTACTTC
TRBJ2-5 - - 14 TRBV29-1 CSVIGPGGKETQYF TGCAGCGTTATCGGACCTGGGGGGAAAGAGACCCAGTACTTC
TRBJ2-7 - - 14 TRBV15 CATSRQTGFNEQYF TGTGCCACCAGCAGGCAAACAGGGTTCAACGAGCAGTACTTC
TRBJ1-1 - - 15 TRBV6-5 CASSYGRGSITEAFF TGTGCCAGCAGTTACGGCAGGGGTTCGATCACTGAAGCTTTCTTT
TRBJ1-2 TRBD1 - 15 TRBV7-9 CASSRDRGIFYGYTF TGTGCCAGCAGCCGGGACAGGGGAATATTCTATGGCTACACCTTC
TRBJ1-4 TRBD1 once 14 TRBV7-2 CASSQGQGTEKLFF TGTGCCAGCAGCCAGGGACAGGGAACTGAAAAACTGTTTTTT
TRBJ2-5 - - 14 TRBV6-2/TRBV6-3 CASSYTSYQETQYF TGTGCCAGCAGTTACACCAGTTACCAAGAGACCCAGTACTTC
TRBJ1-1 TRBD1 few 14 TRBV5-1 CASSLRGRDTEAFF TGCGCCAGCAGCCTTAGGGGGCGGGACACTGAAGCTTTCTTT
TRBJ2-1 - - 18 TRBV9 CASEGPSSGDTTYNEQFF TGTGCCAGCGAGGGGCCCAGCTCCGGGGACACGACCTACAATGAGCAGTTCTTC
TRBJ2-3 - - 11 TRBV4-3 CASSRADTQYF TGCGCCAGCAGCCGCGCAGATACGCAGTATTTT
TRBJ1-1 - - 15 TRBV7-6 CASSLGGGSHTEAFF TGTGCCAGCAGCTTAGGGGGGGGATCTCACACTGAAGCTTTCTTT
TRBJ2-5 TRBD2 - 17 TRBV23-1 CASSQLGRGGVQETQYF TGCGCCAGCAGTCAACTAGGGCGCGGGGGGGTACAAGAGACCCAGTACTTC
TRBJ1-1 - once 14 TRBV5-4 CASSSQGLDTEAFF TGTGCCAGCAGCTCCCAGGGGCTAGACACTGAAGCTTTCTTT
TRBJ2-1 - - 15 TRBV5-6 CASSLGQARRNEQFF TGTGCCAGCAGCTTGGGGCAGGCCAGACGGAATGAGCAGTTCTTC
TRBJ2-7 - - 13 TRBV27 CASSLDGVSEQYF TGTGCCAGCAGTTTAGACGGGGTTTCCGAGCAGTACTTC
TRBJ2-3 - - 14 TRBV5-1 CASSLDSHTDTQYF TGCGCCAGCAGCTTGGACAGCCACACAGATACGCAGTATTTT
TRBJ2-3 - - 15 TRBV6-2/TRBV6-3 CASSYGYGETDTQYF TGTGCCAGCAGTTACGGGTACGGGGAAACAGATACGCAGTATTTT
TRBJ2-1 TRBD2 few 15 TRBV6-1 CASSELAGGYNEQFF TGTGCCAGCAGTGAACTAGCGGGAGGGTACAATGAGCAGTTCTTC
TRBJ1-1 - once 15 TRBV28 CASSFLTDMNTEAFF TGTGCCAGCAGTTTCCTGACAGATATGAACACTGAAGCTTTCTTT
TRBJ1-1 - - 13 TRBV5-6 CASSLLSGVGAFF TGTGCCAGCAGCTTGCTTTCAGGGGTGGGGGCTTTCTTT